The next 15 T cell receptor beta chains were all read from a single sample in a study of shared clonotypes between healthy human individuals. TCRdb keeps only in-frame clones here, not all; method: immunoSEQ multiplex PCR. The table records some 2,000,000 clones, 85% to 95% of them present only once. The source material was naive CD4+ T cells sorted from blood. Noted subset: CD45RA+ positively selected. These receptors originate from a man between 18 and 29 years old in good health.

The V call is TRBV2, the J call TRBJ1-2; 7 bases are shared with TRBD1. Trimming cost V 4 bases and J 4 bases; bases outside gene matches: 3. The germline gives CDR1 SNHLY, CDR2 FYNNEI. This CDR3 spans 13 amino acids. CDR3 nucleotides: TGTGCCAGCAGTGGGACAGGTACCTATGGCTACACCTTC. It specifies CASSGTGTYGYTF.

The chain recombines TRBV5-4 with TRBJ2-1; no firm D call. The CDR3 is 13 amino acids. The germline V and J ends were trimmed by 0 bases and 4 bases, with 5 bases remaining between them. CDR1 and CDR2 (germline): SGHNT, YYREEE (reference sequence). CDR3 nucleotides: TGTGCCAGCAGCTTGGACCGGTACAATGAGCAGTTCTTC. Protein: CASSLDRYNEQFF. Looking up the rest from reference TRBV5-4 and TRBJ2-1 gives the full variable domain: ETGVTQSPTHLIKTRGQQVTLRCSSQSGHNTVSWYQQALGQGPQFIFQYYREEENGRGNFPPRFSGLQFPNYSSELNVNALELDDSALYLCASSLDRYNEQFFGPGTRLTVL.

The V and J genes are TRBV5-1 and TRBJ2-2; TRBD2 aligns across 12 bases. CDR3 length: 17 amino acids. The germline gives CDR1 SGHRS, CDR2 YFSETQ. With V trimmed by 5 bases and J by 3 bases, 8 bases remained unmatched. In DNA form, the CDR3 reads TGCGCCAGCAGTGATCCCCTAGCGGGGGGGCACACCGGGGAGCTGTTTTTT. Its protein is CASSDPLAGGHTGELFF.

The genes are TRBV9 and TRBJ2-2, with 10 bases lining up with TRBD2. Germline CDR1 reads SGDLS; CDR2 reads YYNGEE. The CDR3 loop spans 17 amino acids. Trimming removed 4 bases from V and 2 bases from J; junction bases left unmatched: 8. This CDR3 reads CASSTQREGPNTGELFF. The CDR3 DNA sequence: TGTGCCAGCAGCACACAGCGGGAGGGCCCCAACACCGGGGAGCTGTTTTTT.

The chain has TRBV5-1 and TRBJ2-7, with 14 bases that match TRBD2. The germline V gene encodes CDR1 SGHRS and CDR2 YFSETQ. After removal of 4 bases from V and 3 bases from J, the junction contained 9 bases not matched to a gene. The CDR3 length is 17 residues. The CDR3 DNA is TGCGCCAGCAGCCCTGGTGGACTAGCGGGAGGTTACTACGAGCAGTACTTC. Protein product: CASSPGGLAGGYYEQYF.

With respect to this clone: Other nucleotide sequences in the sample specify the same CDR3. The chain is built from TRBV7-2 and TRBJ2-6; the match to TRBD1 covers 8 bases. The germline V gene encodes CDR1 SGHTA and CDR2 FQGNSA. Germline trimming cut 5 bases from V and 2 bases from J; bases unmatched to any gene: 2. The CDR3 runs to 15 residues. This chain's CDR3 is CASSPGGAGANVLTF. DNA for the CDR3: TGTGCCAGCAGCCCAGGGGGCGCTGGGGCCAACGTCCTGACTTTC.

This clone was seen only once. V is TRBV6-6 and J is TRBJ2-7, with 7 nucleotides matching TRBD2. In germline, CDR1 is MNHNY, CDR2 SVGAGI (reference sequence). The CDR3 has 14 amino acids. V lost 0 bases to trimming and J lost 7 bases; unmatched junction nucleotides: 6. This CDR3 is CASSYSDMGGEQYF. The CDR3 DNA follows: TGTGCCAGCAGTTACTCGGACATGGGGGGGGAGCAGTACTTC.

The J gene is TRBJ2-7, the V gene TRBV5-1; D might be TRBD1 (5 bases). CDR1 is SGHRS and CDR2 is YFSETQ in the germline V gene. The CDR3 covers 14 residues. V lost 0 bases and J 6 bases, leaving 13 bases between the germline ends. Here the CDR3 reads CASSLVSRAPEQYF. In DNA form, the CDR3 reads TGCGCCAGCAGCTTGGTTTCCAGGGCTCCCGAGCAGTACTTC.

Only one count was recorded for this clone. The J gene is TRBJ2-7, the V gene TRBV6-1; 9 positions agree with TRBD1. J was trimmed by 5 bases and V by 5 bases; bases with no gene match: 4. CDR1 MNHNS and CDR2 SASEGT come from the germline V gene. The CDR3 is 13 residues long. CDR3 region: CASSPRTGDEQYF. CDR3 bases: TGTGCCAGCAGTCCCCGGACAGGGGACGAGCAGTACTTC.

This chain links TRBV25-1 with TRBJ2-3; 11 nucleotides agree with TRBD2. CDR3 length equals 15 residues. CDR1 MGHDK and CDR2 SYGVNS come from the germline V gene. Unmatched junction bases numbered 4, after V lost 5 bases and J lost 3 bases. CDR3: CASSKTSGRTDTQYF. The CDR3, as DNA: TGTGCCAGCAGTAAAACTAGCGGGAGAACAGATACGCAGTATTTT.

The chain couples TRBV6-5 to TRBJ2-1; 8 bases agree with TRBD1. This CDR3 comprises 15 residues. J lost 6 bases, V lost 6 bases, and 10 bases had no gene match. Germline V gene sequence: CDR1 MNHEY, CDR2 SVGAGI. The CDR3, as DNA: TGTGCCAGCAGCCACGGACAGGGTTTCCTCAATGAGCAGTTCTTC. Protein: CASSHGQGFLNEQFF.

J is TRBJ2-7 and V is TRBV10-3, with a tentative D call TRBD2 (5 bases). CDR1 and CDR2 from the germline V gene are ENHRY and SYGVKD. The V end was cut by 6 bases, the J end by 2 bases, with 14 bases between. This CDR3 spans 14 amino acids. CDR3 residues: CAISEVGGTYEQYF. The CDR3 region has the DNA TGTGCCATCAGCGAAGTAGGAGGTACCTACGAGCAGTACTTC.

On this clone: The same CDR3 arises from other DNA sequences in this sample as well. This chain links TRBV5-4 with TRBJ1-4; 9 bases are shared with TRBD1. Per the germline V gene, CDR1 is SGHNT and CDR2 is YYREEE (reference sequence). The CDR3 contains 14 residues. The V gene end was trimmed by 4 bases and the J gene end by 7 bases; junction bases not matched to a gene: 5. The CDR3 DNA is TGTGCCAGCAGCCAGGGACAGGGCCGTGAAAAACTGTTTTTT. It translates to CASSQGQGREKLFF.

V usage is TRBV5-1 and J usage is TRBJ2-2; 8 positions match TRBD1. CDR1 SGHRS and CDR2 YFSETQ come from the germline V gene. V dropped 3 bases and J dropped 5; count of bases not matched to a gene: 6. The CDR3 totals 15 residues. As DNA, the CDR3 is TGCGCCAGCAGCTGGAAGACAGGGGCTACCGGGGAGCTGTTTTTT. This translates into CASSWKTGATGELFF.

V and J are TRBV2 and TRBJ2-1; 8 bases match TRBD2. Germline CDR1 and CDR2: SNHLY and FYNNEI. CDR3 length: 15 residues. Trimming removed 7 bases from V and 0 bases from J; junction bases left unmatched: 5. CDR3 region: CASTTTSGSYNEQFF. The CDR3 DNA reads TGTGCCAGCACGACTACTAGCGGCTCCTACAATGAGCAGTTCTTC.